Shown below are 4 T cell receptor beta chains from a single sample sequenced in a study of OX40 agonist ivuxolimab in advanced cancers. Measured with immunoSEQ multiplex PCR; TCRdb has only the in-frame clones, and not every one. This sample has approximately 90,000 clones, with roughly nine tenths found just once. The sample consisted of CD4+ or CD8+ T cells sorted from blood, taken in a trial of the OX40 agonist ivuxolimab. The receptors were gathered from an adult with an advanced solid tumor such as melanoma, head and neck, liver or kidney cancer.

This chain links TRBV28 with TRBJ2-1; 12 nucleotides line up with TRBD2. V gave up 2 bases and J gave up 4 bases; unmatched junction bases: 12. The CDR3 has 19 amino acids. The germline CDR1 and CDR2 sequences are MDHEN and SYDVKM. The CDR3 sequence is CASSLNPAGLAGSYNEQFF. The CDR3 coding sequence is TGTGCCAGCAGTTTAAACCCGGCGGGACTAGCGGGTTCTTACAATGAGCAGTTCTTC.

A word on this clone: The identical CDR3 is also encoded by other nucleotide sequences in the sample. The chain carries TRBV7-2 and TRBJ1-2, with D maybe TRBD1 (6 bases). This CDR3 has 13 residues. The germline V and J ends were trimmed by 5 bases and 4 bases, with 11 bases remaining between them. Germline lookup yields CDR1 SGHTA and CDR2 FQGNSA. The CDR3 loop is CASSPGGPYGYTF. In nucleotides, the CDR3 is TGTGCCAGCAGCCCCGGGGGCCCCTATGGCTACACCTTC.

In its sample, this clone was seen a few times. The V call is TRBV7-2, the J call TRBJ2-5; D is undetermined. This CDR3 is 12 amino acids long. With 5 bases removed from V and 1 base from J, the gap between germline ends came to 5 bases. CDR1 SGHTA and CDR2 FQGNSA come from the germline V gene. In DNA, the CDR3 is TGTGCCAGCAGCCGAAGCCAAGAGACCCAGTACTTC. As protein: CASSRSQETQYF.

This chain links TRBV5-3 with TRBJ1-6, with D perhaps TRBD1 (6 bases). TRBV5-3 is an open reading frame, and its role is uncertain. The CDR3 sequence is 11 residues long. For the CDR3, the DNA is TGTGCAGGACAGCATAATTCACCCCTCCACTTT. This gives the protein CAGQHNSPLHF.